The present T cell receptor (beta chain) was sequenced within a study of cytomegalovirus exposure and HLA in healthy donors. Study-level findings and limits: A classifier reportedly called cytomegalovirus status with high sensitivity and specificity.

13 Jbeta primers and 60 Vbeta primers were used for the PCR. Sequenced by immunoSEQ multiplex PCR; TCRdb stores in-frame clones only, minus some. The sample consists of about 160,000 clones, 65% to 85% of them appearing once. With V trimmed by 7 bases and J by 5 bases, 15 bases remained unmatched. The germline gives CDR1 SQVTM, CDR2 ANQGSEA. The CDR3 has 15 residues. Comment on this clone: Its antigen is currently unknown.

This TCR was recovered from a woman aged 50 to 60 in good health and CMV-seropositive. The chain recombines TRBV29-1 with TRBJ1-2, with 8 bases identical to TRBD1. The sequencing sample was made of PBMCs. This CDR3 is CSATGHLDRVYGYTF. The CDR3 nucleotides read TGCAGCGCCACGGGGCATTTGGACAGGGTTTATGGCTACACCTTC.